The sequence of this T cell receptor (beta chain) was determined in a study of CD8+CD57+ T cells in acquired aplastic anemia. Study background: DNA per sorted CD4+ or CD8+ sample ranged roughly 0.18 to 30 ug, averaging 3.2 ug.

Genomic DNA served as template for TCR beta VDJ and CDR3 profiling. A single record per CDR3 protein comes from TCRdb applying MiXCR to the reads. The data contain fewer than 250,000 distinct CDR3 sequences, more than 40% of them singletons. As regards this clonotype: Its antigen remains unidentified.

All patients picked for sequencing had shown, by flow cytometry, an expansion of CD8+CD57+ cells. CDR1 SEHNR and CDR2 FQNEAQ come from the germline V gene (reference sequence). This CDR3 contains 13 residues. The V gene lost 5 bases and the J gene lost 2 bases, with 10 bases spanning the gap. Study outcomes and limitations: Sharing between patients and controls was observed for twenty-nine CD8+ CDR3 sequences. Patients and controls had CD8+ Simpson's diversity values that were not significantly distinct.

This TCR was sampled from a human donor with aplastic anemia. Sequences were obtained from sorted CD4+, CD8+, or CD8+CD57+ T cells (not recorded which) from PBMCs. This chain links TRBV7-9 with TRBJ2-7; D perhaps matches TRBD2 (7 bases). The CDR3 region has the DNA TGTGCCAGCAGCAGGGGGGGACCCTACGAGCAGTACTTC. It encodes CASSRGGPYEQYF.